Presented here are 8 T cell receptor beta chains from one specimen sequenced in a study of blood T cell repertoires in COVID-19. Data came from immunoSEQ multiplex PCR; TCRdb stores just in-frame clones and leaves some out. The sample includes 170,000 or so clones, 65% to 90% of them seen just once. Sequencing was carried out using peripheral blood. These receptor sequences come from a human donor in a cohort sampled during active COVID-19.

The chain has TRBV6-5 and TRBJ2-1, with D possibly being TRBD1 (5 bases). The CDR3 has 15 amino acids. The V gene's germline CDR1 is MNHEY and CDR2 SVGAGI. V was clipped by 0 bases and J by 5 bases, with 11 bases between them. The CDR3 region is CASSYSNGAHNEQFF. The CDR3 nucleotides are TGTGCCAGCAGTTACTCGAATGGGGCTCACAATGAGCAGTTCTTC.

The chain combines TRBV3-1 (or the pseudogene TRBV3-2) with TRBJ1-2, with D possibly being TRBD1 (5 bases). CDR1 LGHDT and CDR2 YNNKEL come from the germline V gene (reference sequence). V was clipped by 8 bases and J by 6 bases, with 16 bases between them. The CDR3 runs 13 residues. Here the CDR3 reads CASARGGVDGYTF. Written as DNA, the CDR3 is TGTGCCAGCGCCAGAGGAGGGGTGGATGGCTACACCTTC.

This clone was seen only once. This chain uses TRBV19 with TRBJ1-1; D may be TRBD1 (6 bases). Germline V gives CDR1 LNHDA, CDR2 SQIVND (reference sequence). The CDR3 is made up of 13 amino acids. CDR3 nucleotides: TGTGCATCCTCAGGGGTTGGGGGCACTGAAGCTTTCTTT. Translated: CASSGVGGTEAFF.

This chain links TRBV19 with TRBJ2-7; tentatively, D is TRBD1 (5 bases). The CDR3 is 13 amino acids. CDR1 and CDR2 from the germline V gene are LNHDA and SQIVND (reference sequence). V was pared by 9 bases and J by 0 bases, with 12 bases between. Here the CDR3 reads CASRTSDSYEQYF. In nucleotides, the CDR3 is TGTGCCAGCCGGACATCGGACTCCTACGAGCAGTACTTC.

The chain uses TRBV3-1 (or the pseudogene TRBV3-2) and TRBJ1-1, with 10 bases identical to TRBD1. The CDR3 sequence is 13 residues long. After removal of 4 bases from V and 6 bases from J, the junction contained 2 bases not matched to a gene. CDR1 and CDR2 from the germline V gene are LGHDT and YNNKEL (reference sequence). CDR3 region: CASSRGQGPEAFF. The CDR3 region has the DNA TGTGCCAGCAGCCGGGGACAGGGGCCTGAAGCTTTCTTT.

CDR3 DNA sequence: TGTGCCAGCTCGCTAGGTTCGGGCTCCTACGAGCAGTACTTC. Translation: CASSLGSGSYEQYF. The chain employs TRBV7-3 and TRBJ2-7, with unresolved D. The CDR3 extends over 14 amino acids. V lost 8 bases and J lost 0, with 14 bases in between. Germline-derived CDR1 and CDR2 are SGHTA and FQGTGA.

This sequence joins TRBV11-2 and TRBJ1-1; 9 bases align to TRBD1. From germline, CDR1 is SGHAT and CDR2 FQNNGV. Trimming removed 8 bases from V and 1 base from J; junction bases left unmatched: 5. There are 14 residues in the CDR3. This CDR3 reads CASGPGQGNTEAFF. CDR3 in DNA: TGTGCCAGCGGACCGGGACAGGGGAACACTGAAGCTTTCTTT.

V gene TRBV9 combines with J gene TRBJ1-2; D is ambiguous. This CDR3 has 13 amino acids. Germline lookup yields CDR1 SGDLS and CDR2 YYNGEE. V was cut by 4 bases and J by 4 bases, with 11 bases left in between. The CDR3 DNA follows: TGTGCCAGCAGCCCGGGTCGAAGCTATGGCTACACCTTC. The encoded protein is CASSPGRSYGYTF.